This T cell receptor beta chain was identified in a study of T cells after yellow fever vaccination. Across the whole study: With SMART-Seq v4 Ultra Low Input, the fractions containing low cell numbers were prepared.

Regarding the study as a whole: Boosting was followed by the reappearance of most primary-vaccination clones (just under 97% CD4, about 88% CD8).

Deletions cut 1 base from V and 3 bases from J, with 12 bases between. Germline V CDR1 and CDR2: SGHTS, YDEGEE. This CDR3 spans 15 amino acids. Points on this clonotype: What it binds is unknown.

From the 5' RACE reads, TCRdb called clonotypes with MiXCR, one entry per CDR3 protein. Here the sample spans hundreds of thousands of distinct CDR3 sequences, 11% being singletons. This TCR was sampled from a man in his late teens or twenties who received the YFV17D yellow fever vaccine. The V call is TRBV5-8, the J call TRBJ2-3, with a weak D call TRBD1 (5 bases). This sample comprised PBMCs, obtained on the day of the first yellow fever vaccination. For the CDR3, the DNA is TGTGCCAGCAGCTTGTTCCAGGGCACAACAGATACGCAGTATTTT. It is translated as CASSLFQGTTDTQYF.